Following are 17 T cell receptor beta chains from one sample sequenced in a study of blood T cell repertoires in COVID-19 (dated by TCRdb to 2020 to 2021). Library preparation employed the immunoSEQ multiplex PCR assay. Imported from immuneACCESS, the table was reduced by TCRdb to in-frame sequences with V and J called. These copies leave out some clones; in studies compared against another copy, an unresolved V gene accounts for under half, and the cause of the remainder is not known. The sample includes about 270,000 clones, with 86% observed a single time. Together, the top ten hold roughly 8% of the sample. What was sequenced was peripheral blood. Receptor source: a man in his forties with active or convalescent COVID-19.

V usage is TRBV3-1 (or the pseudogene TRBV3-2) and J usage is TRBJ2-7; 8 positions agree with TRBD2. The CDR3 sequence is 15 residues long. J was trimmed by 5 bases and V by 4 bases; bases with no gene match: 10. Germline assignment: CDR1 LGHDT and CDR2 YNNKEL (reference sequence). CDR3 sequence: CASSLPGGPHHEQYF. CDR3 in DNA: TGTGCCAGCAGCCTCCCGGGGGGGCCTCACCACGAGCAGTACTTC.

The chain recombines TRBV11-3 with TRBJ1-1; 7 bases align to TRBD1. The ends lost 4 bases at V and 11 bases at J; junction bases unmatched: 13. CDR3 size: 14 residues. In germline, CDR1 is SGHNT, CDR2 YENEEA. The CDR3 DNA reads TGTGCCAGCAGCTCCCTCGGACAGGCTTTAGGGGCTTTCTTT. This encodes CASSSLGQALGAFF.

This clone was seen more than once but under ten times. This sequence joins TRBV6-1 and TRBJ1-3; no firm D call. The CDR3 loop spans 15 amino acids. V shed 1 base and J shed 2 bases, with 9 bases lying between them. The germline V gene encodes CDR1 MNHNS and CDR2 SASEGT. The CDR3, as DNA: TGTGCCAGCAGTGAAGTGGAGGGTACTGGAAACACCATATATTTT. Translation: CASSEVEGTGNTIYF.

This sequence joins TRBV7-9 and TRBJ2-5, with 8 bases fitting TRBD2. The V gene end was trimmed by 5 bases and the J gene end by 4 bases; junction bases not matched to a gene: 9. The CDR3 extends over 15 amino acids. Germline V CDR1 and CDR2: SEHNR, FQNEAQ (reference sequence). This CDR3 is CASSQEPGGRETQYF. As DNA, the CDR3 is TGTGCCAGCAGCCAAGAGCCGGGGGGGCGAGAGACCCAGTACTTC.

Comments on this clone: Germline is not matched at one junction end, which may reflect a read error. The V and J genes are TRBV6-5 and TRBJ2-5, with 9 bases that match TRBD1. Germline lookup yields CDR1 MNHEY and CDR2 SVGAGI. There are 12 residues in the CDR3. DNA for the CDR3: TGTGCCAGCATGAATACCGGGACAGGGCAGCACTTC. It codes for CASMNTGTGQHF.

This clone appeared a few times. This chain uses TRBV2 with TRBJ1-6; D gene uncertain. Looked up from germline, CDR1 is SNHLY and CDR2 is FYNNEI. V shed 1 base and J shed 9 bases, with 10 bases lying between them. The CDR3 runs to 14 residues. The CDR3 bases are TGTGCCAGCAGTGAAGAGGTCAGGTTTTCACCCCTCCACTTT. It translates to CASSEEVRFSPLHF.

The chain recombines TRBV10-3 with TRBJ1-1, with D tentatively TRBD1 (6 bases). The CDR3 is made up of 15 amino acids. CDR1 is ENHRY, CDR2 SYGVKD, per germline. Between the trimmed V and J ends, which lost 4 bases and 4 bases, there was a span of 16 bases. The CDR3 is CAISVRGSGSTEAFF. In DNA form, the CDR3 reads TGTGCCATCAGTGTCAGGGGATCCGGGTCCACTGAAGCTTTCTTT.

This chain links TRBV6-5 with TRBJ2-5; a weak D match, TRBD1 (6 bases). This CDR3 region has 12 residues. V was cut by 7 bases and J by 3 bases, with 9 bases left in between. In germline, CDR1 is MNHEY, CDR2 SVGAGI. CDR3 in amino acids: CASKDRKETQYF. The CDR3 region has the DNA TGTGCCAGCAAGGACAGAAAAGAGACCCAGTACTTC.

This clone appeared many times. The CDR3 coding sequence is TGTGCCAGCAGCCCTATCAGGGGGCAGGGTTTTTCACCCCTCCACTTT. This translates into CASSPIRGQGFSPLHF. V gene TRBV5-6 combines with J gene TRBJ1-6, with TRBD1 identical over 8 bases. This CDR3 comprises 16 residues. Per the germline V gene, CDR1 is SGHDT and CDR2 is YYEEEE. The V and J ends lost 4 bases and 9 bases, in that order; junction bases with no gene match: 12.

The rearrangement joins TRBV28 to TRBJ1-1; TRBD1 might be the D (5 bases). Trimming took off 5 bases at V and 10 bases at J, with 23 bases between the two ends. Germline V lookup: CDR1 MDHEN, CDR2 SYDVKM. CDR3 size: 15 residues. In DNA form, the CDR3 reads TGTGCCAGCAGTCCTCAGGGTATCGGCCTTATAGGAGCTTTCTTT. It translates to CASSPQGIGLIGAFF.

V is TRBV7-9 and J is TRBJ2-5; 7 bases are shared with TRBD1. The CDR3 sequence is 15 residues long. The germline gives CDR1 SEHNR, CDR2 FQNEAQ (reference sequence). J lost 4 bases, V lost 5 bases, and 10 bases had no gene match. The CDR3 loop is CASSPRDRDRETQYF. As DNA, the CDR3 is TGTGCCAGCAGCCCCAGAGACAGGGATCGAGAGACCCAGTACTTC.

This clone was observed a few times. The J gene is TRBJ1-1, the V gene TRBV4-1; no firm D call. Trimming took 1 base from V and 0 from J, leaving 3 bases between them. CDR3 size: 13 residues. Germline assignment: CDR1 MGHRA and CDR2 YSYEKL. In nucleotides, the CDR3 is TGCGCCAGCAGCCAAGTAGTGAACACTGAAGCTTTCTTT. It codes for CASSQVVNTEAFF.

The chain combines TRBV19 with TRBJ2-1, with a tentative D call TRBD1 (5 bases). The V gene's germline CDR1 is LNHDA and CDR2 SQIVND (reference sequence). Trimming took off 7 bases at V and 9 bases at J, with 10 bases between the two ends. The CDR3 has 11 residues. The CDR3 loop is CASKEQGEQFF. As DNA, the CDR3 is TGTGCCAGTAAAGAGCAGGGTGAGCAGTTCTTC.

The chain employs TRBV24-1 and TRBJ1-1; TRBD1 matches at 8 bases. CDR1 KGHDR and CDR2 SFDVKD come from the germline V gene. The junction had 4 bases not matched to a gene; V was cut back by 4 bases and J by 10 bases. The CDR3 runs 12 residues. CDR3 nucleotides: TGTGCCACCAGTGACGGAACAGGGGGAGCTTTCTTT. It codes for CATSDGTGGAFF.

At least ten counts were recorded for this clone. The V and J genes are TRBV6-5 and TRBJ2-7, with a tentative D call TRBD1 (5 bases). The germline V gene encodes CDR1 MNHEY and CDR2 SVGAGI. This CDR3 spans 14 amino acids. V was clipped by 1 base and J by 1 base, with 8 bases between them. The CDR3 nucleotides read TGTGCCAGCAGTTACTTCCCAGGGTCCTACGAGCAGTACTTC. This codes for CASSYFPGSYEQYF.

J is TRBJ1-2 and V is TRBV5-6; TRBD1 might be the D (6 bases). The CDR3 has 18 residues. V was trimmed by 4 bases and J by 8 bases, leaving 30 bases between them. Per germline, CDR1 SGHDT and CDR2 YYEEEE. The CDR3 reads CASSLRGAGSPLGEGYTF. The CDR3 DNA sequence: TGTGCCAGCAGCCTCCGGGGGGCAGGGTCTCCCTTGGGGGAAGGCTACACCTTC. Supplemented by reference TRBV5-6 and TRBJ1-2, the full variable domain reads DAGVTQSPTHLIKTRGQQVTLRCSPKSGHDTVSWYQQALGQGPQFIFQYYEEEERQRGNFPDRFSGHQFPNYSSELNVNALLLGDSALYLCASSLRGAGSPLGEGYTFGSGTRLTVV.

The CDR3 sequence is CASTGNRAEEQFF. CDR3 nucleotides: TGCGCCAGCACCGGTAACAGGGCTGAGGAGCAGTTCTTC. This chain joins TRBV5-1 and TRBJ2-1; weak D call: TRBD1 (6 bases). Germline CDR1 and CDR2: SGHRS and YFSETQ. With 6 bases removed from V and 10 bases from J, the gap between germline ends came to 17 bases. The CDR3 length is 13 residues.